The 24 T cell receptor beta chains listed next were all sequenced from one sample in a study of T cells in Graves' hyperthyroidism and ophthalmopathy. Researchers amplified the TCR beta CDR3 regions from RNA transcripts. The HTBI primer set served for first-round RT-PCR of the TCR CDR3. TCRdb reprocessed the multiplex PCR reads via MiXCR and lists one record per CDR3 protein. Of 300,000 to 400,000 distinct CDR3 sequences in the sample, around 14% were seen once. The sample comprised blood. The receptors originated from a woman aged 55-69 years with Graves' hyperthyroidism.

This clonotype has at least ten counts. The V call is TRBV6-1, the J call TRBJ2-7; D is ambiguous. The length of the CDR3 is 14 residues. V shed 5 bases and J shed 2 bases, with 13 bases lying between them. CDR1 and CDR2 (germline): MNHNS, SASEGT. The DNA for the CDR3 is TGTGCCAGCAGTAGGCAGGAAGCTACCTACGAGCAGTACTTC. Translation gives CASSRQEATYEQYF.

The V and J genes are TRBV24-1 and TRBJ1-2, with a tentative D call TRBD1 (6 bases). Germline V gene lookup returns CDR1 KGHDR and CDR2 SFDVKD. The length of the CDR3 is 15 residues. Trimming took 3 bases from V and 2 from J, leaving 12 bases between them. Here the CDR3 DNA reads TGTGCCACCAGTGATCCGGCGACAGGAAACTATGGCTACACCTTC. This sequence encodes CATSDPATGNYGYTF.

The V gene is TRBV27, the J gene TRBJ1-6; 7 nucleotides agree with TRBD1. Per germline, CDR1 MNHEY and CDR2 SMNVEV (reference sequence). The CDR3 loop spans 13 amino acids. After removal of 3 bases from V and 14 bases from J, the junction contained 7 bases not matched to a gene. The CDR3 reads CASSLTGSGSLHF. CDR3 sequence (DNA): TGTGCCAGCAGTTTGACAGGGAGCGGGTCCCTCCACTTT.

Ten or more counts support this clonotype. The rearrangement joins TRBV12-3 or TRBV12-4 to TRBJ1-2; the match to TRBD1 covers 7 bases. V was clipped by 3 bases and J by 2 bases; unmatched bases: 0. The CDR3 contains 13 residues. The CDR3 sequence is CASSLGQNYGYTF. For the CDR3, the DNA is TGTGCCAGCAGTTTGGGACAGAACTATGGCTACACCTTC.

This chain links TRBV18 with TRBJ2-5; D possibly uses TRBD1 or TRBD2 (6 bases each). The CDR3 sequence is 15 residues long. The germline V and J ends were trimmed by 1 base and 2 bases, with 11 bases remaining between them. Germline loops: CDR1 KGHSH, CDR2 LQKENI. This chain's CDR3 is CASSPLGGGQETQYF. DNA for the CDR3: TGTGCCAGCTCACCACTCGGAGGGGGACAAGAGACCCAGTACTTC. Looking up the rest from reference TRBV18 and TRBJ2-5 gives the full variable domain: NAGVMQNPRHLVRRRGQEARLRCSPMKGHSHVYWYRQLPEEGLKFMVYLQKENIIDESGMPKERFSAEFPKEGPSILRIQQVVRGDSAAYFCASSPLGGGQETQYFGPGTRLLVL.

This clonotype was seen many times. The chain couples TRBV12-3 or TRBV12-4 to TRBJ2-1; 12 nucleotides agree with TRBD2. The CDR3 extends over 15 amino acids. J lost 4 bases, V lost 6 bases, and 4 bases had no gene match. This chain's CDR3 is CASRTSGSGYNEQFF. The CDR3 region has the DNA TGTGCCAGCAGGACTAGCGGGAGCGGGTACAATGAGCAGTTCTTC.

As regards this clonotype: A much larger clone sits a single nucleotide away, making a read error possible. CDR3 DNA: TGTGCCAGCTCACGGCGGGAACTAGCGCGGTACGAGCAGTACTTC. Its protein is CASSRRELARYEQYF. This rearrangement joins TRBV18 to TRBJ2-7, with TRBD2 matching 7 bases. The CDR3 extends over 15 amino acids. Germline values: CDR1 KGHSH, CDR2 LQKENI. The junction had 10 bases not matched to a gene; V was cut back by 4 bases and J by 4 bases.

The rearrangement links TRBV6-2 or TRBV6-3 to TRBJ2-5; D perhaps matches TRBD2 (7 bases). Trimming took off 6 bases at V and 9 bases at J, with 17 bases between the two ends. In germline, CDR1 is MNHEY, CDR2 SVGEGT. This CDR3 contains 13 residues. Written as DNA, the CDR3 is TGTGCCAGCAGGATACAGGGAGGGGAGGCCCAGTACTTC. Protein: CASRIQGGEAQYF.

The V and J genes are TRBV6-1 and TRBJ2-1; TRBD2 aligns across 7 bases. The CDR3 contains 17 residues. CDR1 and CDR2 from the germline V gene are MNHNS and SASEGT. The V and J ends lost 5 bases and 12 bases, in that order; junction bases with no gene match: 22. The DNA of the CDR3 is TGTGCCAGCAGTCCTACTCACACGGCACTTCGGCGGGAGAGGCAGTTCTTC. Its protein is CASSPTHTALRRERQFF.

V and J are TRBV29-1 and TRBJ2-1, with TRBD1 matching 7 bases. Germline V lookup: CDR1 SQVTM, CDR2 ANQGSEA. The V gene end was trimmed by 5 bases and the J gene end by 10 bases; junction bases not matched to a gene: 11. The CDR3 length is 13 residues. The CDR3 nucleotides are TGCAGCGTTCGGACAGGATCCAGCTACGAGCAGTTCTTC. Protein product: CSVRTGSSYEQFF.

As DNA, the CDR3 is TGTGCCAGCAGCACCAATAGCGGGAGATCAGAGACCCAGTACTTC. The encoded protein is CASSTNSGRSETQYF. The chain joins TRBV11-3 to TRBJ2-5; TRBD2 matches at 9 bases. V lost 5 bases and J lost 4; bases outside the gene matches: 8. The CDR3 totals 15 residues. Germline-derived CDR1 and CDR2 are SGHNT and YENEEA.

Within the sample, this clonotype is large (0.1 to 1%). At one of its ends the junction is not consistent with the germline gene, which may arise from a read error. CDR3 residues: CASSLESFNEQFF. The CDR3 nucleotides read TGTGCCAGCAGCTTAGAATCCTTCAATGAGCAGTTCTTC. V usage is TRBV11-2 and J usage is TRBJ2-1; no clear D. The CDR3 sequence is 13 residues long. Germline V gene sequence: CDR1 SGHAT, CDR2 FQNNGV. Variable domain in full (rest from reference TRBV11-2 and TRBJ2-1): EAGVAQSPRYKIIEKRQSVAFWCNPISGHATLYWYQQILGQGPKLLIQFQNNGVVDDSQLPKDRFSAERLKGVDSTLKIQPAKLEDSAVYLCASSLESFNEQFFGPGTRLTVL.

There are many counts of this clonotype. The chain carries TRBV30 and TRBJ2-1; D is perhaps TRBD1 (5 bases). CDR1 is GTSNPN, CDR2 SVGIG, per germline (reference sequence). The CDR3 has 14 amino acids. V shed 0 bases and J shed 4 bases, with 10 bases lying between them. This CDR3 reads CAWSVLDTYNEQFF. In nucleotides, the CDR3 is TGTGCCTGGAGTGTACTGGACACTTACAATGAGCAGTTCTTC.

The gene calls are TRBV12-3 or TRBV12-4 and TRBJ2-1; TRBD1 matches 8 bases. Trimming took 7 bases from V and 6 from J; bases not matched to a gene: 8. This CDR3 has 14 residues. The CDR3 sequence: CASTKTGAGNEQFF. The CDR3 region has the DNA TGTGCCAGCACTAAGACAGGGGCTGGCAATGAGCAGTTCTTC.

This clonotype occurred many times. CDR3 bases: TGTGCCAGCAGCTTAGTTCGGATTTCCTACAATGAGCAGTTCTTC. As protein: CASSLVRISYNEQFF. V usage is TRBV11-2 and J usage is TRBJ2-1; no clear D. The CDR3 contains 15 residues. Trimming removed 1 base at V and 1 base at J, with 8 bases between. Germline V gene lookup returns CDR1 SGHAT and CDR2 FQNNGV.

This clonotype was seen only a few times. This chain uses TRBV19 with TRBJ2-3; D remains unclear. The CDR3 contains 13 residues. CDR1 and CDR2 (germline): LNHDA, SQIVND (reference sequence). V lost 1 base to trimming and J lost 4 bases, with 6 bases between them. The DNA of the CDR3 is TGTGCCAGTAGTATAGCTAGGGCAGATACGCAGTATTTT. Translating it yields CASSIARADTQYF. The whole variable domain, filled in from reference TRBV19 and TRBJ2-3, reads DGGITQSPKYLFRKEGQNVTLSCEQNLNHDAMYWYRQDPGQGLRLIYYSQIVNDFQKGDIAEGYSVSREKKESFPLTVTSAQKNPTAFYLCASSIARADTQYFGPGTRLTVL.

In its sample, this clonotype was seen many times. CDR3 sequence (DNA): TGTGCCAGCAGCCTCCAGTCCGCCTACAATGAGCAGTTCTTC. It is translated as CASSLQSAYNEQFF. The chain is built from TRBV2 and TRBJ2-1, with unresolved D. Germline loops: CDR1 SNHLY, CDR2 FYNNEI. The ends were cut back, 6 bases at V and 2 bases at J, with 11 bases in the middle. This CDR3 region has 14 residues.

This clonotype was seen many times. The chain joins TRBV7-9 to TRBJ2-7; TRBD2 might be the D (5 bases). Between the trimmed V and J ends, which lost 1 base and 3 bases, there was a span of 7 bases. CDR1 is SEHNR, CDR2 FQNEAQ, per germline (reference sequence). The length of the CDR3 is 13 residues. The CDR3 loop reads CASSLGTRYEQYF. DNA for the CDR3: TGTGCCAGCAGCTTAGGGACTCGCTACGAGCAGTACTTC.

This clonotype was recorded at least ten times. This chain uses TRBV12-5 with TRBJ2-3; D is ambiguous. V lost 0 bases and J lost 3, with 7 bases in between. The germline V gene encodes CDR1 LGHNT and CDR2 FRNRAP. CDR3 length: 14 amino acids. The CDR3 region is CASGLVVETDTQYF. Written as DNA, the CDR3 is TGTGCTAGTGGTTTGGTAGTAGAAACAGATACGCAGTATTTT.

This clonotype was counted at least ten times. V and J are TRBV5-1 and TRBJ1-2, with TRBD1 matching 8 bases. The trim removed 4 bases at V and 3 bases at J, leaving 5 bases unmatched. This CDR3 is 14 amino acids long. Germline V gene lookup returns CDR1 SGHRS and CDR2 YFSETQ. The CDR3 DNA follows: TGCGCCAGCAGCCAGGGGGCGCGGGACTATGGCTACACCTTC. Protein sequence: CASSQGARDYGYTF.

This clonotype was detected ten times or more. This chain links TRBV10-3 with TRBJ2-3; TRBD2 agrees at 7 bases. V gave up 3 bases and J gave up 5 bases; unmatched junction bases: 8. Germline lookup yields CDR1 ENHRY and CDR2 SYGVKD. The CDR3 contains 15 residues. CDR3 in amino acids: CAISDSLAYGDTQYF. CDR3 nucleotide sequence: TGTGCCATCAGTGATTCACTAGCGTATGGAGATACGCAGTATTTT.

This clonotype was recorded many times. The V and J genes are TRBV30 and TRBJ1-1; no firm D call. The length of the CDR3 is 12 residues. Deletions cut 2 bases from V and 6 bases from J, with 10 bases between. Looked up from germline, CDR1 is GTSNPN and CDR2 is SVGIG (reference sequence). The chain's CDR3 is CAWSLTGAEAFF. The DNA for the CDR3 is TGTGCCTGGAGTTTGACTGGGGCTGAAGCTTTCTTT.

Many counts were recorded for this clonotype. CDR3 sequence reads: CASSPRSASWNTQYF. CDR3 coding DNA: TGTGCCAGCTCACCAAGGTCGGCCTCGTGGAATACGCAGTATTTT. The chain combines TRBV18 with TRBJ2-3; D uncertain. The ends were cut back, 2 bases at V and 7 bases at J, with 16 bases in the middle. CDR3 size: 15 residues. Looked up from germline, CDR1 is KGHSH and CDR2 is LQKENI. Full variable domain (remainder filled in from reference TRBV18 and TRBJ2-3): NAGVMQNPRHLVRRRGQEARLRCSPMKGHSHVYWYRQLPEEGLKFMVYLQKENIIDESGMPKERFSAEFPKEGPSILRIQQVVRGDSAAYFCASSPRSASWNTQYFGPGTRLTVL.

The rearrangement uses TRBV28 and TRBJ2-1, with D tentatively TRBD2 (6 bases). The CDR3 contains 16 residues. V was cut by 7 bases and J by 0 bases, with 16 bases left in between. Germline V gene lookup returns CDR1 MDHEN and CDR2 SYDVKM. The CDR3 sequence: CASNSPGLSSYNEQFF. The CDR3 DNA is TGTGCCAGCAACTCACCGGGACTGAGCTCCTACAATGAGCAGTTCTTC.